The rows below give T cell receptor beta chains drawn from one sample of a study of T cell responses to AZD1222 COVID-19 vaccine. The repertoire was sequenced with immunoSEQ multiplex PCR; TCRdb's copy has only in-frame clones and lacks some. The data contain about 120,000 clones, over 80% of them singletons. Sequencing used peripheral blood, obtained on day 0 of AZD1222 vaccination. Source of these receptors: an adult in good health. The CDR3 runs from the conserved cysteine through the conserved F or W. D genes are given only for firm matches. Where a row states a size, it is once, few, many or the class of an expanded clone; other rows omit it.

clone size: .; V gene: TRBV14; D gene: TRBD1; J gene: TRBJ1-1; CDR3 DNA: TGTGCCAGCAGCCACCACGGGACAGGGGATCCCCACACTGAAGCTTTCTTT; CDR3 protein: CASSHHGTGDPHTEAFF
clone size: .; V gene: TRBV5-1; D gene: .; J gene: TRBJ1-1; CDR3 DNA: TGCGCCAGCAGCTTGGACAGAGGGACTGAAGCTTTCTTT; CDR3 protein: CASSLDRGTEAFF
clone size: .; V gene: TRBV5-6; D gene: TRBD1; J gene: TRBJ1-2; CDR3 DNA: TGTGCCAGCAGCCTAGAACAACCGGGACAGGGAACCTACACCTTC; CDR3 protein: CASSLEQPGQGTYTF
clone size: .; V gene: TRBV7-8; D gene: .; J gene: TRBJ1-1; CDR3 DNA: TGTGCCAGCAGCTTCGCGAACACTGAAGCTTTCTTT; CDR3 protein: CASSFANTEAFF
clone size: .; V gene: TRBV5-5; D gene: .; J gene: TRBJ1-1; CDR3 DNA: TGTGCCAGCAGCTTGGAGTGGGGGAACACTGAAGCTTTCTTT; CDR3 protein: CASSLEWGNTEAFF
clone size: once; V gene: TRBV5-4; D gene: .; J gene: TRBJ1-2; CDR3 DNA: TGTGCCAGCAGCTTGGGGGGGTTCGGCTATGGCTACACCTTC; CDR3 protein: CASSLGGFGYGYTF
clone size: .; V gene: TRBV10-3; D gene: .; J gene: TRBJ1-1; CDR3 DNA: TGTGCCATCAGTGATCTGGGTCAGGCTGAAGCTTTCTTT; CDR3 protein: CAISDLGQAEAFF
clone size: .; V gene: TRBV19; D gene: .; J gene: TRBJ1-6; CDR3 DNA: TGTGCCAGTAGTATACAGGGACGGGGATCACCCCTCCACTTT; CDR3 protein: CASSIQGRGSPLHF
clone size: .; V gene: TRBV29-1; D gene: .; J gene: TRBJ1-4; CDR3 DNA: TGCAGCGTGGACGGACCAACTAATGAAAAACTGTTTTTT; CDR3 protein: CSVDGPTNEKLFF
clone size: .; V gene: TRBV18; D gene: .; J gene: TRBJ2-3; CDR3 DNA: TGTGCCAGCTCACCTTCCTCGGGGGATACGCAGTATTTT; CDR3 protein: CASSPSSGDTQYF
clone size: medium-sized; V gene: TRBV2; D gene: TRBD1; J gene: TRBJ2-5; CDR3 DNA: TGTGCCAGCAGTGAAGCGCCGAAGCCGGGACAGGGGGCGGAGACCCAGTACTTC; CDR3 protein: CASSEAPKPGQGAETQYF
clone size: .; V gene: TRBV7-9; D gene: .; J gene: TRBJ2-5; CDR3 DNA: TGTGCCAGCAGCTTGAGAATGGGGAGGGGGGAGACCCAGTACTTC; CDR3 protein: CASSLRMGRGETQYF
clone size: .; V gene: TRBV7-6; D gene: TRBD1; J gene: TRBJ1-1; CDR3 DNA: TGTGCCAGCAGCCCCACCGGGACAGGGGACACTGAAGCTTTCTTT; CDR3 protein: CASSPTGTGDTEAFF
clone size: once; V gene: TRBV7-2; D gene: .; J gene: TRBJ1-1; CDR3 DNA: TGTGCCAGCAGCACCCAGTGGAACACTGAAGCTTTCTTT; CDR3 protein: CASSTQWNTEAFF
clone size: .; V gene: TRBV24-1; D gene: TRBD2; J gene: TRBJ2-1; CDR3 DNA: TGTGCCACCAGTGATCCGAAGACTAGCGGAAGCTCCTACAATGAGCAGTTCTTC; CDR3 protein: CATSDPKTSGSSYNEQFF
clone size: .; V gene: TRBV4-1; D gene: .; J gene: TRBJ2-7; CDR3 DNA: TGCGCCAGCAGCCAAGATAAATGGGCAGGGATTATCTACGAGCAGTACTTC; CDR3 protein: CASSQDKWAGIIYEQYF
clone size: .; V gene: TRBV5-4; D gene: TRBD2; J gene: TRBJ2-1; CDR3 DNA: TGTGCCAGCAGCTTGCGAGCGGGGGGGCAGGGTGAGCAGTTCTTC; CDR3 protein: CASSLRAGGQGEQFF
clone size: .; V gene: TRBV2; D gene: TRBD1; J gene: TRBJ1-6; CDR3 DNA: TGTGCCAGCAGTGACCTTAGGACAGGGAGTAATTCACCCCTCCACTTT; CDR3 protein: CASSDLRTGSNSPLHF
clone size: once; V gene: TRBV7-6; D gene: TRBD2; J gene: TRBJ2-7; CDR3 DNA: TGTGCCAGCAGCTTCCAGGGGACTAGCGGGGGGAGTGGCGAGCAGTACTTC; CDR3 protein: CASSFQGTSGGSGEQYF
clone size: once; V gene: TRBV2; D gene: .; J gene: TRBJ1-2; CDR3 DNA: TGTGCCAGCAGTGTCGGAGGGGATGGCTACACCTTC; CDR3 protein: CASSVGGDGYTF
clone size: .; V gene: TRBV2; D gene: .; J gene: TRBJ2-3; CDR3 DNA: TGTGCCAGCATCCGGGGCCTTAGCACAGATACGCAGTATTTT; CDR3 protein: CASIRGLSTDTQYF
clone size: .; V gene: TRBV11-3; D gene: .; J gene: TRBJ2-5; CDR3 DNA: TGTGCCAGCAGCTTAGGGTGGGCCCAGTACTTC; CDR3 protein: CASSLGWAQYF
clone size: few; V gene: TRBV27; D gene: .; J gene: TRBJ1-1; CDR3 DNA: TGTGCCAGCAGTCGACAGTCTTTGAGCACTGAAGCTTTCTTT; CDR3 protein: CASSRQSLSTEAFF
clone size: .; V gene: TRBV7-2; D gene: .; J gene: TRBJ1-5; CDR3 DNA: TGTGCCAGCCACCCAGGAGGGGCGAGCAATCAGCCCCAGCATTTT; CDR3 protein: CASHPGGASNQPQHF
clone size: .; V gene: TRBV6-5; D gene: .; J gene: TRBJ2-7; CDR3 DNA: TGTGCCAGCACCAACTACGAGCAGTACTTC; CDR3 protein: CASTNYEQYF
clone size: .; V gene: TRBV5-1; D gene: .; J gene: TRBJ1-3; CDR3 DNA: TGCGCCAGCAGCTGGAAGGGGGCTGGAAACACCATATATTTT; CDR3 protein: CASSWKGAGNTIYF
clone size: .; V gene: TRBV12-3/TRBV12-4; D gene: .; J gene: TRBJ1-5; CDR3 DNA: TGTGCCAGCAGTGCAGGGTCGGGTGAGCCCCAGCATTTT; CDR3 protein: CASSAGSGEPQHF
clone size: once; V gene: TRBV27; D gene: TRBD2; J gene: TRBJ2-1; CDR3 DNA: TGTGCCAGCAGTCCGTTAGCGGGAGTCTACAATGAGCAGTTCTTC; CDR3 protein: CASSPLAGVYNEQFF
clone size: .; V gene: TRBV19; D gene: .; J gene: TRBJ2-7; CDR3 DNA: TGTGCCAGTAGTATAGGGGACAAGGAGTACTTC; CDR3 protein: CASSIGDKEYF
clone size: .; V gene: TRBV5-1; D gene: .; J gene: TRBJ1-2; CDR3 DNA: TGCGCCAGCAGCTTGGTTCCCGAAAACTATGGCTACACCTTC; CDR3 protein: CASSLVPENYGYTF
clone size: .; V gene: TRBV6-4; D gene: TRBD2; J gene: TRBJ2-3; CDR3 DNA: TGTGCCAGCAGTGAGCAGCGGGGAGGGGATACGCAGTATTTT; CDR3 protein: CASSEQRGGDTQYF
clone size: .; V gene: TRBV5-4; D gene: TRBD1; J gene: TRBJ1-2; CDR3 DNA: TGTGCCAGCAGCTTAACAGGGGGCGCGGGCTACACCTTC; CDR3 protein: CASSLTGGAGYTF
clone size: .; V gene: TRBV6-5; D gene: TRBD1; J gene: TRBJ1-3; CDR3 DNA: TGTGCCAGCAGTTACGACAGGGCAAACTCTGGAAACACCATATATTTT; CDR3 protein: CASSYDRANSGNTIYF
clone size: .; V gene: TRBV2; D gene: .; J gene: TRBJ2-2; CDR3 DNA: TGTGCCAGCAGGGGGGAAGCGTTCGGCGGGGAGCTGTTTTTT; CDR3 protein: CASRGEAFGGELFF
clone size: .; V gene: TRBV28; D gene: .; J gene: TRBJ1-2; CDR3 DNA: TGTGCCGGAGCCAGGCAGGGCTATGGCTACACCTTC; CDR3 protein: CAGARQGYGYTF
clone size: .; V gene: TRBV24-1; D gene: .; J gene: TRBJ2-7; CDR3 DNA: TGTGCCACCAGCAGTACAGGGAACTACGAGCAGTACTTC; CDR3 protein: CATSSTGNYEQYF
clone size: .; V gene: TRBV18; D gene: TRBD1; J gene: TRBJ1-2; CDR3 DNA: TGTGCCAGCTCCCCTGGGACAGGGGACAGGGGCTACACCTTC; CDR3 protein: CASSPGTGDRGYTF
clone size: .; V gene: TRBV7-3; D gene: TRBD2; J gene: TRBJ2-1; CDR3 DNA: TGTGCCAGCAGCTCAGGACTAGTCCACAATGAGCAGTTCTTC; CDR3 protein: CASSSGLVHNEQFF
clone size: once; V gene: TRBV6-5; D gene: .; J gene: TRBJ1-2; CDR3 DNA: TGTGCCAGCGGGCGGACGGTCTATGGCTACACCTTC; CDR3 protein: CASGRTVYGYTF
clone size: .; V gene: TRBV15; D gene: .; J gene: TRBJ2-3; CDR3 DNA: TGTGCCACCAGGACACGGGGCGTGGATACGCAGTATTTT; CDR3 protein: CATRTRGVDTQYF
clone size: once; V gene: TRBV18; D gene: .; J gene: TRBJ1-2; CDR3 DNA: TGTGCCAGCTCACCAACCGGGGGTGACTATGGCTACACCTTC; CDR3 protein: CASSPTGGDYGYTF
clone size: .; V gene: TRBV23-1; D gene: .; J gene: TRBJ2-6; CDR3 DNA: TGCGCCAGCAGGTTCGAACAGGGCGTCTCTGGGGCCAACGTCCTGACTTTC; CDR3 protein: CASRFEQGVSGANVLTF
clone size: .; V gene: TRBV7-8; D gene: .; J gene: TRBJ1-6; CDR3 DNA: TGTGCCAGCAGCTTATCTGGGAGCTCCTATAATTCACCCCTCCACTTT; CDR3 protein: CASSLSGSSYNSPLHF
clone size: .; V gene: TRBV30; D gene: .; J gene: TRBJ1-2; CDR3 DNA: TGTGCCTGGAGGAGGGATAATGGCTACACCTTC; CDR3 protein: CAWRRDNGYTF
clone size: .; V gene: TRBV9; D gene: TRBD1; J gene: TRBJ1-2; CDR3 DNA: TGTGCCAGCAGCGCAGGGACAGGGAAGGGCTATGGCTACACCTTC; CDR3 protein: CASSAGTGKGYGYTF
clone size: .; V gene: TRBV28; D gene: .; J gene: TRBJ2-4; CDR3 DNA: TGTGCCAGCAGTCCCCCCGGGGGCGTAGGTGCCATTCAGTACTTC; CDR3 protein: CASSPPGGVGAIQYF
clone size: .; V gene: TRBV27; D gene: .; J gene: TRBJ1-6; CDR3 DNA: TGTGCCAGCAGTTTTTCCGGGACACCCTCACGTCCCCTCCACTTT; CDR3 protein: CASSFSGTPSRPLHF
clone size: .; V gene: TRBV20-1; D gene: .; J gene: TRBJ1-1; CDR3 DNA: TGCAGTGCTAGAGGCAGGGATGAAGCTTTCTTT; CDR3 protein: CSARGRDEAFF
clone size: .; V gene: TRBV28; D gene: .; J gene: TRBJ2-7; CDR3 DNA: TGTGCCAGCAGCCTACATTCGGATCCCTACGAGCAGTACTTC; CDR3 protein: CASSLHSDPYEQYF
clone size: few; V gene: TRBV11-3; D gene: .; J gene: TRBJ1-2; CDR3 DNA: TGTGCCAGCAGCTTAGATAAGTTTTATGGCTACACCTTC; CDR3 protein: CASSLDKFYGYTF
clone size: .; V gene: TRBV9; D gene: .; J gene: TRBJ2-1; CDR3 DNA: TGTGCCAGCAGCGTAGAGTACGCGGATAATGAGCAGTTCTTC; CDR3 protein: CASSVEYADNEQFF
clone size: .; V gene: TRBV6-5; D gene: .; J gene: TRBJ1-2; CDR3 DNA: TGTGCCAGCAGTTACGGGGTGGGTGGTCTTGGCTACACCTTC; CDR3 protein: CASSYGVGGLGYTF
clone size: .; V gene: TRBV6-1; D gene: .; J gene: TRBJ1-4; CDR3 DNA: TGTGCCAGCAGTGAGGGGGGGAAACTGTTTTTT; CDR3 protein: CASSEGGKLFF